What follows describes a single TCR beta chain. The sample belongs to a study of blood T cell repertoires in COVID-19. On the study more broadly: The samples span acute and convalescent COVID-19 from the United States, Italy and Spain.

CDR3 size: 16 residues. Germline V gives CDR1 MGHRA, CDR2 YSYEKL. With V trimmed by 0 bases and J by 6 bases, 9 bases remained unmatched. Source study methods: Cell counts per sample came from amplifying reference gene primers. Only in-frame clones appear in the TCRdb table, and some are missing; sequencing was by immunoSEQ multiplex PCR. The D gene and trimming were derived from the DNA, and the V and J assignments and clone size from that table. Counted here are about 99,000 clones, 70% to 90% occurring once; the ten biggest clones make up 3.5% to 4%. What was sequenced was peripheral blood. The chain has TRBV4-1 and TRBJ1-2, with 8 bases identical to TRBD1. The receptor comes from a woman aged 60-75 years with acute or convalescent COVID-19. This CDR3 is CASSQDWGQAGDGYTF. The CDR3 DNA reads TGCGCCAGCAGCCAAGATTGGGGACAGGCCGGGGATGGCTACACCTTC.